Listed below are T cell receptor beta chains from one sample, sequenced in a study of PD-1 blockade in mismatch repair-deficient tumors. Sequencing used immunoSEQ multiplex PCR; TCRdb keeps in-frame clones, though not all of them. The repertoire holds around 120,000 clones, with roughly 86% as singletons. Specimen: peripheral blood, collected approximately 71 weeks after starting pembrolizumab. The receptors originated from an adult with mismatch repair-deficient cancer. Both conserved end residues are part of each CDR3. The D gene is left open where the match is weak. Some rows have no size entry. The others give once, few or many, or a class for an expanded clone.

clone size | J gene | V gene | D gene | CDR3 protein | CDR3 DNA
NA | TRBJ2-7 | TRBV27 | TRBD2 | CASSLGPPSGDSYEQYF | TGTGCCAGCAGTTTAGGACCCCCTAGCGGGGACTCCTACGAGCAGTACTTC
NA | TRBJ2-1 | TRBV11-2 | NA | CASSLDRNNEQFF | TGTGCCAGCAGCTTGGACAGAAACAATGAGCAGTTCTTC
NA | TRBJ2-7 | TRBV11-2 | TRBD1 | CASSLEPGQGTYEQYF | TGTGCCAGCAGCTTAGAACCGGGACAGGGGACCTACGAGCAGTACTTC
NA | TRBJ2-1 | TRBV28 | TRBD2 | CASSLLAGSYNEQFF | TGTGCCAGCAGTCTACTAGCGGGCTCCTACAATGAGCAGTTCTTC
once | TRBJ1-5 | TRBV14 | NA | CASRSRHSNQPQHF | TGTGCCAGCAGGAGCAGACATAGCAATCAGCCCCAGCATTTT
NA | TRBJ2-7 | TRBV10-3 | TRBD1 | CATYAGTGYEQYF | TGTGCCACTTACGCCGGGACAGGATACGAGCAGTACTTC
NA | TRBJ2-3 | TRBV4-2 | TRBD2 | CASSPGKGAGGPVF | TGTGCCAGCAGCCCGGGGAAGGGAGCGGGAGGGCCCGTGTTT
NA | TRBJ2-7 | TRBV6-6 | TRBD1 | CASSPTGVWYEQYF | TGTGCCAGCAGCCCGACAGGGGTATGGTACGAGCAGTACTTC
few | TRBJ1-2 | TRBV30 | TRBD1 | CAWSGWGQGKDGYTF | TGTGCCTGGAGTGGTTGGGGACAGGGGAAGGATGGCTACACCTTC
NA | TRBJ1-2 | TRBV30 | NA | CAWSVTYGYTF | TGTGCCTGGAGTGTGACCTATGGCTACACCTTC
NA | TRBJ1-2 | TRBV28 | NA | CASSLPGRDYGYTF | TGTGCCAGCAGCTTACCGGGACGCGACTATGGCTACACCTTC
NA | TRBJ2-1 | TRBV4-1 | NA | CASSQNSLNEQFF | TGCGCCAGCAGCCAAAACAGTCTCAATGAGCAGTTCTTC
NA | TRBJ2-3 | TRBV7-8 | NA | CASSTVIGVGGPGDTQYF | TGTGCCAGCAGCACAGTTATCGGGGTGGGGGGCCCTGGAGATACGCAGTATTTT
NA | TRBJ2-4 | TRBV7-9 | NA | CASSLVAENIQYF | TGTGCCAGCAGCTTGGTAGCGGAAAACATTCAGTACTTC
few | TRBJ2-7 | TRBV30 | NA | CAWSVGGLGEQYF | TGTGCCTGGAGTGTTGGAGGGTTGGGCGAGCAGTACTTC
NA | TRBJ2-3 | TRBV11-2 | NA | CASSFKDTQYF | TGTGCCAGCAGCTTTAAGGATACGCAGTATTTT
NA | TRBJ1-1 | TRBV29-1 | NA | CSVGTMNTEAFF | TGCAGCGTTGGAACCATGAACACTGAAGCTTTCTTT
NA | TRBJ1-1 | TRBV6-5 | NA | CASSYFSRGTEAFF | TGTGCCAGCAGTTACTTTTCCCGGGGGACTGAAGCTTTCTTT
few | TRBJ2-7 | TRBV19 | TRBD2 | CASSMAGGPTYEQYF | TGTGCCAGTAGTATGGCGGGAGGGCCCACCTACGAGCAGTACTTC
NA | TRBJ2-2 | TRBV11-3 | NA | CASSSRENTGELFF | TGTGCCAGCAGCTCCAGGGAGAACACCGGGGAGCTGTTTTTT
NA | TRBJ1-2 | TRBV5-4 | TRBD1 | CASSPRRGLYGYTF | TGTGCCAGCAGCCCCAGGAGGGGGCTGTATGGCTACACCTTC
NA | TRBJ1-4 | TRBV25-1 | NA | CASSEFKGGGEKLFF | TGTGCCAGCAGTGAATTCAAGGGAGGGGGTGAAAAACTGTTTTTT
NA | TRBJ1-4 | TRBV4-1 | NA | CASSLPLNEKLFF | TGCGCCAGCAGCCTGCCCCTTAATGAAAAACTGTTTTTT
NA | TRBJ2-2 | TRBV7-9 | NA | CASSLASGNTGELFF | TGTGCCAGCAGCTTAGCTTCAGGGAACACCGGGGAGCTGTTTTTT
NA | TRBJ2-7 | TRBV27 | TRBD2 | CASSWTRTPYEQYF | TGTGCCAGCAGTTGGACTAGGACCCCCTACGAGCAGTACTTC
NA | TRBJ1-1 | TRBV28 | NA | CASSFSRTNTEAFF | TGTGCCAGCAGTTTCTCCAGGACGAACACTGAAGCTTTCTTT
NA | TRBJ1-4 | TRBV19 | TRBD1 | CASKISRTGGGGEKLFF | TGTGCCAGTAAAATTTCCAGGACAGGCGGAGGCGGTGAAAAACTGTTTTTT
NA | TRBJ1-4 | TRBV30 | NA | CAWSVLENSKLFF | TGTGCCTGGAGTGTACTTGAAAATTCGAAACTGTTTTTT
NA | TRBJ1-2 | TRBV6-5 | NA | CASTLTGAGSYGYTF | TGTGCCAGCACCCTAACGGGGGCCGGGAGCTATGGCTACACCTTC
NA | TRBJ2-2 | TRBV19 | NA | CASSSRDTNTGELFF | TGTGCCAGTAGTAGCCGGGACACGAACACCGGGGAGCTGTTTTTT
NA | TRBJ2-7 | TRBV5-8 | NA | CASSLPPEIREQRYEQYF | TGTGCCAGCAGCCTACCGCCTGAAATCCGGGAGCAACGGTACGAGCAGTACTTC
NA | TRBJ1-4 | TRBV15 | TRBD1 | CATSGTGGGDNEKLFF | TGTGCCACCAGCGGAACAGGGGGCGGTGACAATGAAAAACTGTTTTTT
once | TRBJ2-1 | TRBV7-3 | TRBD2 | CASSLSSGSRYEQFF | TGTGCCAGCAGCTTATCTAGCGGGAGTAGATATGAGCAGTTCTTC
NA | TRBJ1-2 | TRBV29-1 | TRBD1 | CSDLDRGLYSNYGYTF | TGCAGCGACTTGGACAGGGGGCTCTATTCTAACTATGGCTACACCTTC
NA | TRBJ2-4 | TRBV2 | NA | CASLPPGQIAKNIQYF | TGTGCCAGCTTACCGCCGGGACAAATAGCCAAAAACATTCAGTACTTC
NA | TRBJ2-7 | TRBV29-1 | NA | CSVLRTGSEQYF | TGCAGCGTCCTACGGACCGGGAGCGAGCAGTACTTC
NA | TRBJ2-5 | TRBV28 | NA | CASSSPALETQYF | TGTGCCAGCAGTTCCCCAGCATTAGAGACCCAGTACTTC
NA | TRBJ1-1 | TRBV9 | NA | CASSASFGGEAFF | TGTGCCAGCAGCGCCTCGTTTGGGGGTGAAGCTTTCTTT
NA | TRBJ2-7 | TRBV30 | TRBD1 | CAWNLGQDLGEQYF | TGTGCCTGGAATCTGGGACAGGACCTTGGCGAGCAGTACTTC
few | TRBJ1-2 | TRBV19 | NA | CASMSEGFYGYTF | TGTGCCAGTATGTCGGAGGGATTCTATGGCTACACCTTC
NA | TRBJ1-5 | TRBV28 | TRBD1 | CASSLYRGLYNQPQHF | TGTGCCAGCAGTTTGTACAGGGGGCTTTACAATCAGCCCCAGCATTTT
NA | TRBJ2-7 | TRBV20-1 | NA | CSAKLVREQYF | TGCAGTGCTAAACTAGTGCGCGAGCAGTACTTC
few | TRBJ1-2 | TRBV2 | NA | CASTRQQDGYTF | TGTGCCAGCACGCGACAGCAGGATGGCTACACCTTC
NA | TRBJ2-7 | TRBV11-2 | NA | CASSLVAGVNYEQYF | TGTGCCAGCAGCTTAGTCGCCGGGGTCAACTACGAGCAGTACTTC
NA | TRBJ1-1 | TRBV27 | NA | CASSPRAGPMNTEAFF | TGTGCCAGCAGTCCCAGGGCAGGACCGATGAACACTGAAGCTTTCTTT
NA | TRBJ2-3 | TRBV7-9 | NA | CASSSGQGGRSTDTQYF | TGTGCCAGCAGCTCCGGACAGGGAGGGCGAAGCACAGATACGCAGTATTTT